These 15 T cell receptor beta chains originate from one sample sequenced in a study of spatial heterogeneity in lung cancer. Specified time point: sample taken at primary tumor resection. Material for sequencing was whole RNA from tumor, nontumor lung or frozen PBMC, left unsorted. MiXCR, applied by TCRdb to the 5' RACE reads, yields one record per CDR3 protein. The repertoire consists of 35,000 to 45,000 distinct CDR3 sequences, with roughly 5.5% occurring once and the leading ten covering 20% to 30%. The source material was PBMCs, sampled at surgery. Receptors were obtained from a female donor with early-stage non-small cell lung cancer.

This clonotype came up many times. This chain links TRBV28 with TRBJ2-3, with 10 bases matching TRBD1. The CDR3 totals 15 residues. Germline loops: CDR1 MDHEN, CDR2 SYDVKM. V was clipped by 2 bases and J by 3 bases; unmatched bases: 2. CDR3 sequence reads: CASSLGGQGTDTQYF. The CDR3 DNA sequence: TGTGCCAGCAGTTTAGGGGGACAGGGGACAGATACGCAGTATTTT.

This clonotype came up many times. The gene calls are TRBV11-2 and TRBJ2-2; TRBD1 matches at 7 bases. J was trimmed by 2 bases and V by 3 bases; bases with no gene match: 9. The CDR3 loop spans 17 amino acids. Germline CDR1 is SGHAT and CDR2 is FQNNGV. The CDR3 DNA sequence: TGTGCCAGCAGCTTCCGAAACAGGGGACCCAACACCGGGGAGCTGTTTTTT. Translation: CASSFRNRGPNTGELFF.

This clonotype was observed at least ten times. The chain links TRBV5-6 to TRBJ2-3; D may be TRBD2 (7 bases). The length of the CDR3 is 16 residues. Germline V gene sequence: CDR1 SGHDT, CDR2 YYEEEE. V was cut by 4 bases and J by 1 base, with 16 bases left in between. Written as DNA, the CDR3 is TGTGCCAGCAGCCGAGAAGGGGGGGCCGGCACAGATACGCAGTATTTT. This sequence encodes CASSREGGAGTDTQYF.

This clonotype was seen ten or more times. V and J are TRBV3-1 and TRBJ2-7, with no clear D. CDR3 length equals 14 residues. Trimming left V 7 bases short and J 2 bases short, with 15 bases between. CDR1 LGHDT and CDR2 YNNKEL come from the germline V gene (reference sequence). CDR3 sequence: CASNLNGRTYEQYF. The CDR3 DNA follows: TGTGCCAGCAACCTAAACGGCCGGACCTACGAGCAGTACTTC.

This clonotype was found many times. CDR3 nucleotide sequence: TGTGCCAGCAGCCAAGGGATTTCTGAAGCTTTCTTT. Translating it yields CASSQGISEAFF. The chain joins TRBV3-1 to TRBJ1-1; D is undetermined. V gave up 1 base and J gave up 6 bases, with 6 bases separating them. The CDR3 contains 12 residues. Germline V gene lookup returns CDR1 LGHDT and CDR2 YNNKEL (reference sequence).

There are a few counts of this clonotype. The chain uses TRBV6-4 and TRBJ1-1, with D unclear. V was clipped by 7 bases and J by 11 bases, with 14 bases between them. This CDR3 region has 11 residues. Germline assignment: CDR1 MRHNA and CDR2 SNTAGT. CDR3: CASTRRGTAFF. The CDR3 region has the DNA TGTGCCAGCACCAGGCGGGGTACGGCTTTCTTT.

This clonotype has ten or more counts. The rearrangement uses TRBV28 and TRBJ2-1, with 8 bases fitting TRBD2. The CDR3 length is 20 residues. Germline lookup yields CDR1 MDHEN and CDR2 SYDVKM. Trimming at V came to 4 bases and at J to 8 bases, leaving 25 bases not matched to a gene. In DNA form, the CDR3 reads TGTGCCAGCAGTTCTCCCACGGGACACCCGAGGGCGAGCGGGGGCTATGAGCAGTTCTTC. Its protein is CASSSPTGHPRASGGYEQFF.

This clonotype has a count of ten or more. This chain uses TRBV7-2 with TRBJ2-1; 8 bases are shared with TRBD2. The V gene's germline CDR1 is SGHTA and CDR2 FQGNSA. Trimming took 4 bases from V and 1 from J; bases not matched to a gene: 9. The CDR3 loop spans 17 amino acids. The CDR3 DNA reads TGTGCCAGCAGCTCTAGCCGGGGACTAGGTTCCTACAATGAGCAGTTCTTC. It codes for CASSSSRGLGSYNEQFF.

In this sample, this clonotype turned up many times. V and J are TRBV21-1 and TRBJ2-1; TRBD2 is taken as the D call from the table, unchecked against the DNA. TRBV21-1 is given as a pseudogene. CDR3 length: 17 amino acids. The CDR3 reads CASTSEGAPFSYNEQFF. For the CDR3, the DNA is TGTGCCAGCACTTCCGAAGGGGCCCCTTTCTCCTACAATGAGCAGTTCTTC.

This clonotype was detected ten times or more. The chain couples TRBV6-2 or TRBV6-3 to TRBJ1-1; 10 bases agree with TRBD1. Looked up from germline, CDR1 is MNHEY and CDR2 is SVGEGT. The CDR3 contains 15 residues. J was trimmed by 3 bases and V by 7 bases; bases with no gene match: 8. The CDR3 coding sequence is TGTGCCAGCATTATGGGACAGGGGCCCGACACTGAAGCTTTCTTT. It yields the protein CASIMGQGPDTEAFF.

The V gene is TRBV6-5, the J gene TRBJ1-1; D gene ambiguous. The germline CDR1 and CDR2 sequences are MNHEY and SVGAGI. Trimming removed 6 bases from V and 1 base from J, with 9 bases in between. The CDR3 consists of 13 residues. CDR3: CASSRRKNTEAFF. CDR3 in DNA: TGTGCCAGCAGCCGGCGAAAGAACACTGAAGCTTTCTTT.

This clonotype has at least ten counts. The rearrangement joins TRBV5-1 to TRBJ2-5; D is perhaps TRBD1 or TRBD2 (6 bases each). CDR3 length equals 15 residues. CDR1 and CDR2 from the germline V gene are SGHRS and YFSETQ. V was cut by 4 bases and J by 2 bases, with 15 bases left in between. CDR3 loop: CASSAPGARQETQYF. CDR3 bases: TGCGCCAGCAGCGCCCCGGGGGCAAGGCAAGAGACCCAGTACTTC.

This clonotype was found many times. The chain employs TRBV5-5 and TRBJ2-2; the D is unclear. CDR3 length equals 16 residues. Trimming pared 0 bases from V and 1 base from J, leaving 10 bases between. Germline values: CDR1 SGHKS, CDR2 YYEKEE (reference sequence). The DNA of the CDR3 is TGTGCCAGCAGCTTGGCGGGCAGCTTGAACACCGGGGAGCTGTTTTTT. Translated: CASSLAGSLNTGELFF. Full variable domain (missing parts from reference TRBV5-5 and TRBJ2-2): DAGVTQSPTHLIKTRGQQVTLRCSPISGHKSVSWYQQVLGQGPQFIFQYYEKEERGRGNFPDRFSARQFPNYSSELNVNALLLGDSALYLCASSLAGSLNTGELFFGEGSRLTVL.

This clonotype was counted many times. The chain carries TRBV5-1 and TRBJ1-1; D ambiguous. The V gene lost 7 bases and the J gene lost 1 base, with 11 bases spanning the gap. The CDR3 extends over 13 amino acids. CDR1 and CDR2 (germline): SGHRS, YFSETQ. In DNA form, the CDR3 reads TGCGCCAGCGGTTGGAATGAGAACACTGAAGCTTTCTTT. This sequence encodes CASGWNENTEAFF. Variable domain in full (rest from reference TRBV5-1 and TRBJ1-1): KAGVTQTPRYLIKTRGQQVTLSCSPISGHRSVSWYQQTPGQGLQFLFEYFSETQRNKGNFPGRFSGRQFSNSRSEMNVSTLELGDSALYLCASGWNENTEAFFGQGTRLTVV.

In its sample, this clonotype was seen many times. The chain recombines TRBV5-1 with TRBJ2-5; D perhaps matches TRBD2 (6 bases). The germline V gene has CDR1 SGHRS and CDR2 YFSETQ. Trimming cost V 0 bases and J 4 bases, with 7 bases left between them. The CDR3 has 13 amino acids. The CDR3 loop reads CASSLGLVETQYF. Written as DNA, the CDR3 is TGCGCCAGCAGCTTGGGACTAGTAGAGACCCAGTACTTC.